This TCR beta chain stems from a study of beta chain features in type 1 diabetes. Study background: Patient and healthy donor groups were alike in age, gender and cell yields.

Naive, central memory, regulatory and stem cell-like memory cells within the CD4+ compartment were sorted using CD45RO/CCR7/CD25/CD127/CD95/CD27. Once sorted, every population was more than 95% pure. Expressed TCRB transcripts were sequenced after all isolated RNA was converted to cDNA. Naive, central memory and regulatory T cell samples produced a mean of about 4 million reads. Libraries were prepared by immunoSEQ multiplex PCR; TCRdb keeps only in-frame clonotypes and omits some of them. The table shows more than 300,000 clones, with over 8.5% occurring only once. CDR3 length: 13 amino acids. Germline CDR1 and CDR2: MNHEY and SMNVEV (reference sequence). Losses at the gene ends were 3 bases for V and 5 bases for J; bases not matched to a gene: 4. Of note for this clone: Antigen unknown.

Study-wide results and caveats: Moderate but significant shortening of TCRB CDR3s was recorded in all four CD4+ subsets from Type 1 diabetes patients.

The genes are TRBV27 and TRBJ2-7, with TRBD1 matching over 7 bases. The TCR was taken from a young man with type 1 diabetes. Sequencing was done on a sample of central memory CD4+ T cells from blood. The CDR3 bases are TGTGCCAGCAGTTTCGACAGGGATCACGAGCAGTACTTC. Its protein product is CASSFDRDHEQYF.